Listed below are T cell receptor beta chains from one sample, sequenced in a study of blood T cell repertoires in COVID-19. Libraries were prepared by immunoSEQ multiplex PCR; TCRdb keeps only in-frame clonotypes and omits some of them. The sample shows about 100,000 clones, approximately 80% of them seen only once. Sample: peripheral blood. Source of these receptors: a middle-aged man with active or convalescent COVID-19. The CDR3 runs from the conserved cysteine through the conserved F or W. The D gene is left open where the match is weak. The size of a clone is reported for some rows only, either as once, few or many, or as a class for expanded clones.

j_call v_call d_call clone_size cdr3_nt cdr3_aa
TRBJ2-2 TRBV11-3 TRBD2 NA TGTGCCAGCAGCTTAGTACGCGGGAGTGCCGGGGAGCTGTTTTTT CASSLVRGSAGELFF
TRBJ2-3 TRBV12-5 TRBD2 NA TGTGCTAGTGGTTTTTACCGGGACGGGGGGACAGATACGCAGTATTTT CASGFYRDGGTDTQYF
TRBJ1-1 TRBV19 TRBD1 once TGTGCCAGTAGTATCGACAGGGTCTCGCCTACCGGGAACACTGAAGCTTTCTTT CASSIDRVSPTGNTEAFF
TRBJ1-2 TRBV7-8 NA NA TGTGCCAGCAGCTTAACTCGACAGTGGAACTATGGCTACACCTTC CASSLTRQWNYGYTF
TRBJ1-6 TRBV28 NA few TGTGCCAGCAGTTTACCTAATCTCAATTCACCCCTCCACTTT CASSLPNLNSPLHF
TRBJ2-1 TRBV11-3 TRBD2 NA TGTGCCAGCACTCGCACTAGCGGGAGGTTTTACAATGAGCAGTTCTTC CASTRTSGRFYNEQFF
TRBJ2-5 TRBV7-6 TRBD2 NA TGTGCCAGCAGCTTTACAGCGGGAGGGAGGAAAGAGACCCAGTACTTC CASSFTAGGRKETQYF
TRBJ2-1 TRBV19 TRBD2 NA TGTGCCAGTAGTCGGGAGGACTACAATGAGCAGTTCTTC CASSREDYNEQFF
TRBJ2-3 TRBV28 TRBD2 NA TGTGCCAGCAGATACACTAGCGGGCAGAGGGATACGCAGTATTTT CASRYTSGQRDTQYF
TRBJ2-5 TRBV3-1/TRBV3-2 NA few TGTGCCAGCAGCCAAGGGCTCCAAGAGACCCAGTACTTC CASSQGLQETQYF
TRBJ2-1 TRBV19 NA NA TGTGCCAGTAGTAGAACAACTGTTAGCGGAGGCTACAATGAGCAGTTCTTC CASSRTTVSGGYNEQFF
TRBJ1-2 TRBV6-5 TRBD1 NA TGTGCCACCCTTCCCGGGACAGCCTTCTATGGCTACACCTTC CATLPGTAFYGYTF
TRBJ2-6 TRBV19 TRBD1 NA TGTGCCAGTAGTGTAGGGACAGGCCGCGGCTGGGCCAACGTCCTGACTTTC CASSVGTGRGWANVLTF
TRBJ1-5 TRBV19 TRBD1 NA TGTGCCAGTACCTTACAGGGGCGGAATCAGCCCCAGCATTTT CASTLQGRNQPQHF
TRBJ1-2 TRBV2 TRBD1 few TGTGCCAGCAGTGAACGGCCAGGGGGGTCGTATGGCTACACCTTC CASSERPGGSYGYTF
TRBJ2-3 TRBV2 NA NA TGTGCCAGCAGGGGGATAAGACCCGGAGGGCAGTATTTT CASRGIRPGGQYF
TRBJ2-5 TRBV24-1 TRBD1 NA TGTGCCACCAGTGATCCGACCGGGACAGGGGAGGGAGAGACCCAGTACTTC CATSDPTGTGEGETQYF
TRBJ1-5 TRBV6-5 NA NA TGTGCCAGCAGTTCGACAGGCAGAAATAGCAATCAGCCCCAGCATTTT CASSSTGRNSNQPQHF
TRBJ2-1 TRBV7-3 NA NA TGTGCCAGCAGCCCTGGACAAAACAATGAGCAGTTCTTC CASSPGQNNEQFF
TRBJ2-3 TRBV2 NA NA TGTGCCAGCAGTGAGATAGCGGTTAGCACAGATACGCAGTATTTT CASSEIAVSTDTQYF
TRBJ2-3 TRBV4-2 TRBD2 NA TGTGCCAGCAGCCAAGAGCAGACTAGCCGGGGAACAGATACGCAGTATTTT CASSQEQTSRGTDTQYF
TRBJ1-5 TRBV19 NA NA TGTGCCAGTAGCTCCGGGGTGGGCAGAAATAAGCCCCAGCATTTT CASSSGVGRNKPQHF
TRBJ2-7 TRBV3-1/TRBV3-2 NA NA TGTGCCAGCAGCCCAAGCGGAACCTACGAGCAGTACTTC CASSPSGTYEQYF
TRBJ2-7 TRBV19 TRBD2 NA TGTGCCAGTAGTATTGATAGCGGGAGGGCCTACGAGCAGTACTTC CASSIDSGRAYEQYF